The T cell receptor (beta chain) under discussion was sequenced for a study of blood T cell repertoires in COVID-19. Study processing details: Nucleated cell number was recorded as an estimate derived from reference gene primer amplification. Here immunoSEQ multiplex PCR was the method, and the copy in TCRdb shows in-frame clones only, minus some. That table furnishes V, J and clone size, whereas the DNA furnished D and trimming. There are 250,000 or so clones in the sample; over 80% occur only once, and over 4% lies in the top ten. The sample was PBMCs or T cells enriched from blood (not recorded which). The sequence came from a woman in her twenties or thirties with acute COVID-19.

The CDR3 region is CASRPGNQPQHF. The CDR3 DNA reads as TGTGCCAGCAGGCCAGGCAATCAGCCCCAGCATTTT. The gene calls are TRBV2 and TRBJ1-5; D unclear. With 6 bases removed from V and 2 bases from J, the gap between germline ends came to 5 bases. This CDR3 has 12 residues. The germline CDR1 and CDR2 sequences are SNHLY and FYNNEI.